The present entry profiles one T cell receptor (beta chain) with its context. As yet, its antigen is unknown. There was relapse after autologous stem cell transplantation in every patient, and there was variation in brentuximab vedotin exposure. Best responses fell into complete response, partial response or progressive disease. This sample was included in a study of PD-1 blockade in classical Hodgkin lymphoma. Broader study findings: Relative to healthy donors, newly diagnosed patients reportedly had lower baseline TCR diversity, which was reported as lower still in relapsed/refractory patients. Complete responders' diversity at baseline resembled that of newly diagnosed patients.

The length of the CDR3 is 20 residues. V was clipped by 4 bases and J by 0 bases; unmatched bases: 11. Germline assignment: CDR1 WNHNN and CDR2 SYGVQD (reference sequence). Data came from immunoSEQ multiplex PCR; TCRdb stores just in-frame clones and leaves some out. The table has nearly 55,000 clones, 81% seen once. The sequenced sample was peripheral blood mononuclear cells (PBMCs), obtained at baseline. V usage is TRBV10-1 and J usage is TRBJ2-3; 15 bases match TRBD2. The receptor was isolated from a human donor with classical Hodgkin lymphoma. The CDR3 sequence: CASSGLGTSGRHASTDTQYF. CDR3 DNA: TGCGCCAGCAGTGGTTTGGGGACTAGCGGGAGGCACGCTAGCACAGATACGCAGTATTTT.